The clone carrying this TCR beta chain has a count of ten or more. The data were taken from a study of neurological immune-mediated disorders. Germline CDR1 and CDR2: DFQATT and SNEGSKA (reference sequence). V trimming: 4 bases; J trimming: 3 bases; junction bases outside the gene matches: 3. The CDR3 consists of 13 residues. The cDNA came from 5'RACE, which used 10-nucleotide random UMIs. A single record per CDR3 protein comes from TCRdb applying MiXCR to the 5' RACE reads. Here the sample spans 45,000 to 65,000 distinct CDR3 sequences, about 4.2% being singletons. Sequenced input: PBMCs. The chain has TRBV20-1 and TRBJ2-5; 9 nucleotides match TRBD1. This receptor was identified in a man aged 50-59 years with multiple sclerosis. CDR3 amino acids: CSATGTGKETQYF. As DNA, the CDR3 is TGCAGTGCTACCGGGACAGGGAAAGAGACCCAGTACTTC.